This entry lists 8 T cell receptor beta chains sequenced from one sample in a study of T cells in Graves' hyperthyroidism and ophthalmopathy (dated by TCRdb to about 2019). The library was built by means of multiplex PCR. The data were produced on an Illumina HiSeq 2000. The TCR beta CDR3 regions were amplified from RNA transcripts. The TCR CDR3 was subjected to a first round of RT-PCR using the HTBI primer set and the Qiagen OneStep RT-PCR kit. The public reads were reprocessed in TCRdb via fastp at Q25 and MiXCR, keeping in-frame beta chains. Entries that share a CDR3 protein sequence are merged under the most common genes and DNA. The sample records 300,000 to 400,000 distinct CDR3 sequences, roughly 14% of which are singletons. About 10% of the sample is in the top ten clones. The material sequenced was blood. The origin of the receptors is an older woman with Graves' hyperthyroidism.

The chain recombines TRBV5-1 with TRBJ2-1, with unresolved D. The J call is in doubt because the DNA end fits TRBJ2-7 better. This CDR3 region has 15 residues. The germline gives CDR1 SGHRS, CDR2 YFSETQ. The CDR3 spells CASSFGGWAYNEQYF. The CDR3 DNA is TGCGCCAGCAGCTTCGGCGGATGGGCCTACAATGAGCAGTACTTC.

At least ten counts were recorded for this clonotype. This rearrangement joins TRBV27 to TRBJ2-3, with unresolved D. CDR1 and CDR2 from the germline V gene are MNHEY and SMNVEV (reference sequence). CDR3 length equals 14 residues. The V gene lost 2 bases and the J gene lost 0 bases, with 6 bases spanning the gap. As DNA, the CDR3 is TGTGCCAGCAGTTTACGCGGAAGCACAGATACGCAGTATTTT. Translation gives CASSLRGSTDTQYF.

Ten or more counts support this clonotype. CDR3 in DNA: TGCAGTGCTAGAGATTTCCAAGGGCCTAGCAATCAGCCCCAGCATTTT. It codes for CSARDFQGPSNQPQHF. This rearrangement joins TRBV20-1 to TRBJ1-5; D is unresolved. The CDR3 covers 16 residues. Trimming shortened V by 0 bases and J by 0 bases, and 12 bases separated the two germline ends. Germline-derived CDR1 and CDR2 are DFQATT and SNEGSKA (reference sequence).

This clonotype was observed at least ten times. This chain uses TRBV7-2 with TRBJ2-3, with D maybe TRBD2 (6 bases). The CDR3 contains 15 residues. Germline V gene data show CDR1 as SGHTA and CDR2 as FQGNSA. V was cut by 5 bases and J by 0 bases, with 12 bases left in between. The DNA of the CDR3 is TGTGCCAGCAGCCCCGCTAGCGTTAGCACAGATACGCAGTATTTT. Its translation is CASSPASVSTDTQYF.

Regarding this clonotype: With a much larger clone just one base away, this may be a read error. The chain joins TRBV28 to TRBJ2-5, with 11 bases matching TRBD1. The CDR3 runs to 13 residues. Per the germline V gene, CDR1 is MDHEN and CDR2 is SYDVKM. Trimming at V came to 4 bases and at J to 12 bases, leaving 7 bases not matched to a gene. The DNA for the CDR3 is TGTGCCAGCAGTTCCTACGGACAGGGGGCGGAGTACTTC. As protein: CASSSYGQGAEYF.

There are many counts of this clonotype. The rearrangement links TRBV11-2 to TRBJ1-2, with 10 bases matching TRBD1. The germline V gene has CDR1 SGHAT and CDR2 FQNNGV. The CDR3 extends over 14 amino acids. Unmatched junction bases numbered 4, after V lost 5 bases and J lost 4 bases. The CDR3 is CASSDRGRGYGYTF. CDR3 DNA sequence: TGTGCCAGCAGCGACAGGGGGCGCGGCTATGGCTACACCTTC.

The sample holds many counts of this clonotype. The CDR3 reads CATSTSGSINEQFF. The CDR3 DNA follows: TGTGCCACTTCGACTAGCGGGAGCATCAATGAGCAGTTCTTC. The chain joins TRBV10-3 to TRBJ2-1, with 12 bases matching TRBD2. Germline CDR1 ENHRY, CDR2 SYGVKD. This CDR3 has 14 amino acids. With 10 bases clipped from V and 6 bases from J, the junction kept 7 bases outside the gene matches.

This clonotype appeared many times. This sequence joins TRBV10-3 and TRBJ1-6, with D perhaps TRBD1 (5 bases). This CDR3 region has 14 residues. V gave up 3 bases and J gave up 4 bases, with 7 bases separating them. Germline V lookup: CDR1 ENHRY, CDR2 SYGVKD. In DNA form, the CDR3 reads TGTGCCATCAGTGAAGACAGATATAATTCACCCCTCCACTTT. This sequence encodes CAISEDRYNSPLHF.